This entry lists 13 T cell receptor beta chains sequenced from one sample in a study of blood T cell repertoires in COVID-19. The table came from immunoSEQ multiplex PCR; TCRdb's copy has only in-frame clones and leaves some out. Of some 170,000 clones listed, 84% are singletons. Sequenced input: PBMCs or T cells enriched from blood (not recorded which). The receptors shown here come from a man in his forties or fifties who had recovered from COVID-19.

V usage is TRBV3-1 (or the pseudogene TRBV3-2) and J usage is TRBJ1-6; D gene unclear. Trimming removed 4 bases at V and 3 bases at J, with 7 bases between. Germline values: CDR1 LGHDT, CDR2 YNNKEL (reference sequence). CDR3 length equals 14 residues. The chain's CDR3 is CASSPSSYNSPLHF. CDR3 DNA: TGTGCCAGCAGCCCCTCGAGCTATAATTCACCCCTCCACTTT.

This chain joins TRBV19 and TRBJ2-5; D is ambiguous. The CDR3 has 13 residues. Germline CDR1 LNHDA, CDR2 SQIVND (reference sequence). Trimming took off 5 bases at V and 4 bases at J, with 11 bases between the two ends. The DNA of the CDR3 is TGTGCCAGTAGTCTCTCTTTTCCAGAGACCCAGTACTTC. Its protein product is CASSLSFPETQYF.

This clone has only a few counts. The CDR3 sequence: CPSYRDRVYEQYF. The CDR3 DNA reads as TGTCCCAGCTACCGGGACAGGGTCTACGAGCAGTACTTC. The rearrangement links TRBV21-1 to TRBJ2-7; the DNA was not compared with TRBD1, the D call given in the table. TRBV21-1 is labeled a pseudogene. This CDR3 contains 13 residues.

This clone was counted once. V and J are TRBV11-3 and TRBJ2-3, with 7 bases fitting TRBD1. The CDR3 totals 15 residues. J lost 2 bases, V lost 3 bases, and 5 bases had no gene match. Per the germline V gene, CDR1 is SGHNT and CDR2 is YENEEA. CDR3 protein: CASSFAGGITDTQYF. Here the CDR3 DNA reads TGTGCCAGCAGCTTCGCAGGGGGTATCACAGATACGCAGTATTTT.

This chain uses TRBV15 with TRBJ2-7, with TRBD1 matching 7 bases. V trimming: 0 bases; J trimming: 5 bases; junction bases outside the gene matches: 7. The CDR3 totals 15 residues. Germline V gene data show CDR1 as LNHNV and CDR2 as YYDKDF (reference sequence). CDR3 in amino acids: CATSRDLGTVHEQYF. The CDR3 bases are TGTGCCACCAGCAGAGACCTCGGGACAGTCCACGAGCAGTACTTC.

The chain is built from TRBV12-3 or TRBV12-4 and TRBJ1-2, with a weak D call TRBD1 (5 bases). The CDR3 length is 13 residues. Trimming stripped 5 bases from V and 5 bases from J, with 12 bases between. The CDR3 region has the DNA TGTGCCAGCAGTCAGGGCCAGCAATATGGCTACACCTTC. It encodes CASSQGQQYGYTF.

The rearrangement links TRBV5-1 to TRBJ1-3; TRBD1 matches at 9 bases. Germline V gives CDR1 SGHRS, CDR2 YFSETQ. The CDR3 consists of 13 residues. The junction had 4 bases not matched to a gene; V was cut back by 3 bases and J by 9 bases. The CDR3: CASSWGQGGTIYF. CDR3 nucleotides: TGCGCCAGCAGCTGGGGACAGGGAGGCACCATATATTTT.

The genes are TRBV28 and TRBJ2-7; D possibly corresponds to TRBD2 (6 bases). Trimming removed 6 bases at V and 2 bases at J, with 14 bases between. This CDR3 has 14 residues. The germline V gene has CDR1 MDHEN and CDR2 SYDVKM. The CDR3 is CASRPSAGPYEQYF. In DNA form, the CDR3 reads TGTGCCAGCAGACCCTCGGCGGGACCCTACGAGCAGTACTTC.

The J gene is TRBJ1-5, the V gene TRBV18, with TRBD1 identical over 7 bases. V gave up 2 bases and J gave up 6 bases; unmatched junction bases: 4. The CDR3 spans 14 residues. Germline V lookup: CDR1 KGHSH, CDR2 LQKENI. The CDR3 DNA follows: TGTGCCAGCTCACCAGACAGGGCAGGTCAGCCCCAGCATTTT. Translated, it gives CASSPDRAGQPQHF.

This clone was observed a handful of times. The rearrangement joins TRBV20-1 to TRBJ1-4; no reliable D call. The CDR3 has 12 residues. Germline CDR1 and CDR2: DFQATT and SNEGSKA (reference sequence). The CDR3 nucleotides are TGCACCGCTAGTCGGAGTAATGAAAAACTGTTTTTT. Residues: CTASRSNEKLFF.

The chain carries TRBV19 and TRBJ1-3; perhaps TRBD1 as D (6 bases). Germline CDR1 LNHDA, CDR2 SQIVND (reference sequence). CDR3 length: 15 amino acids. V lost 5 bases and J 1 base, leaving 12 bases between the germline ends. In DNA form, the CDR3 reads TGTGCCAGTAGTGTGATACAGGGTTCTGGAAACACCATATATTTT. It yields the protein CASSVIQGSGNTIYF.

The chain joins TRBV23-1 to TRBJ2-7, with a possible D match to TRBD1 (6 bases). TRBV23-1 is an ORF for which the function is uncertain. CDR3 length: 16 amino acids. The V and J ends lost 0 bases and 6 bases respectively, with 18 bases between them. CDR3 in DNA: TGCGCCAGCAGTCAATCGACAGGCCAGGGAAAATCCGAGCAGTACTTC. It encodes CASSQSTGQGKSEQYF.

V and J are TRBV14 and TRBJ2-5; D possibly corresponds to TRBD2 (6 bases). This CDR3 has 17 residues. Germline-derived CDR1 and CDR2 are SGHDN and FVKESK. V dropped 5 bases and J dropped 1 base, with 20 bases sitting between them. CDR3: CASSKGLASLAQETQYF. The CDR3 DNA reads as TGTGCCAGCAGCAAAGGGCTAGCGAGTCTTGCCCAAGAGACCCAGTACTTC. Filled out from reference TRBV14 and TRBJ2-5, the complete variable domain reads EAGVTQFPSHSVIEKGQTVTLRCDPISGHDNLYWYRRVMGKEIKFLLHFVKESKQDESGMPNNRFLAERTGGTYSTLKVQPAELEDSGVYFCASSKGLASLAQETQYFGPGTRLLVL.